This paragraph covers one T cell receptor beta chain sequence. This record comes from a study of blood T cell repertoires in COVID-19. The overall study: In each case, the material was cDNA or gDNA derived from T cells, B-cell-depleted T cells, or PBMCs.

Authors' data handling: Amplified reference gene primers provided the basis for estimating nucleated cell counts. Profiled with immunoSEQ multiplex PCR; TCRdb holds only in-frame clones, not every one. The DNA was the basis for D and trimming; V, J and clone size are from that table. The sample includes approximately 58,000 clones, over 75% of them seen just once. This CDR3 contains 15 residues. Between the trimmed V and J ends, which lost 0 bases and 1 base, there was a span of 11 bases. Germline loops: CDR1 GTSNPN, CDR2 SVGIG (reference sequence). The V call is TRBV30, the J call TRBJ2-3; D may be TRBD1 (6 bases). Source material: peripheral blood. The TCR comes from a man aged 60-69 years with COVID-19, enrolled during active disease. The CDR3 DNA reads TGTGCCTGGAGTGTCACAGGGTCAGGCACAGATACGCAGTATTTT. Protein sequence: CAWSVTGSGTDTQYF.